A selection of T cell receptor beta chains follows, all from one sample in a study of blood T cells in healthy people across ages. TCRdb independently ran MiXCR on the 5' RACE reads; one entry per CDR3 protein. The sample carries 1.5 million to 2 million distinct CDR3 sequences, about two fifths recorded once. The sequenced sample was blood. Receptors were obtained from a human donor in good health. Each CDR3 is given with its conserved first and last residue. D genes are given only for firm matches. Size is stated for part of the rows, as once, few or many counts, or as a class when the clone is expanded.

j_gene,v_gene,abundance,d_gene,CDR3nt,CDR3aa
TRBJ1-1,TRBV5-1,NA,TRBD1,TGCGCCAGCAGCTTGGCCAATACAGGGGGCTACTACACTGAAGCTTTCTTT,CASSLANTGGYYTEAFF
TRBJ2-5,TRBV24-1,NA,TRBD1,TGTGCCACCAGTCACGTTTCAGGGGGTAAAGAGACCCAGTACTTC,CATSHVSGGKETQYF
TRBJ2-1,TRBV27,few,NA,TGTGCCAGCAGTTTTGGTTACAGGGAGGTTGAGCAGTTCTTC,CASSFGYREVEQFF
TRBJ2-5,TRBV3-1,NA,NA,TGTGCCAGCAGCCAAGCCGGGTCCAATTCCTACGAGCTGTACTTC,CASSQAGSNSYELYF
TRBJ2-2,TRBV28,NA,NA,TGTGCCAGCAGTTTAGGTGGTGCGGTTAACGGGGAGCTGTTTTTT,CASSLGGAVNGELFF
TRBJ2-7,TRBV6-2/TRBV6-3,few,NA,TGTGCCAGCAGCCTCGTAAGGGCTCCCTACGAGCAGTACTTC,CASSLVRAPYEQYF
TRBJ2-3,TRBV28,NA,NA,TGTGCCAGCAGTTTAGGGGTGTTGGCATTAGATACGCAGTATTTT,CASSLGVLALDTQYF
TRBJ1-2,TRBV6-2/TRBV6-3,few,NA,TGTGCCAGCAGCCGGATCAGATATGGCTACACCTTC,CASSRIRYGYTF
TRBJ1-5,TRBV27,NA,NA,TGTGCCAGCAGCCGTCTCCCGGGACAACACAATCAGCCCCAGCATTTT,CASSRLPGQHNQPQHF
TRBJ2-5,TRBV7-9,NA,NA,TGTGCCAGCAGCTTAACCCCAGGGGTTCAAAAGACCCAGTACTTC,CASSLTPGVQKTQYF
TRBJ2-3,TRBV7-2,few,NA,TGTGCCAGCAGCTCCTTTGAAGCCACAGATACGCAGTATTTT,CASSSFEATDTQYF
TRBJ2-7,TRBV5-1,NA,TRBD1,TGCGCCAGCAGCTCATACCGGGACAGAACCTACGAGCAGTACTTC,CASSSYRDRTYEQYF
TRBJ2-1,TRBV20-1,few,NA,TGCAGTGCTAGGGACAGAATTGGCTTGGATGAGCAGTTCTTC,CSARDRIGLDEQFF
TRBJ2-7,TRBV10-3,NA,NA,TGTGCCATCAGTGAGCCCCCGGAGGGAAGATACGAGCAGTACTTC,CAISEPPEGRYEQYF
TRBJ2-3,TRBV25-1,few,NA,TGTGCCAGCAGTGAGTTCGGGGGTGAAGATACGCAGTATTTT,CASSEFGGEDTQYF
TRBJ2-1,TRBV7-8,NA,NA,TGTGCCAGCAGCCGGGTACGCAGTAAGCAGTTCTTC,CASSRVRSKQFF
TRBJ2-7,TRBV10-3,few,NA,TGTGCCATCAGTGGGGCTAGCGTCCTCCACGAGCAGTACTTC,CAISGASVLHEQYF
TRBJ1-2,TRBV3-1,NA,TRBD1,TGTGCCAGCAGCAAAAGGACAGGGGATGGCTACACCTTC,CASSKRTGDGYTF
TRBJ2-7,TRBV4-3,few,NA,TGCGCCAGCAGCCAAATCAGGGGGGGGGAACCCTACGAGCAGTACTTC,CASSQIRGGEPYEQYF
TRBJ2-1,TRBV11-2,NA,NA,TGTGCCAGCAGCCCTTACGGGGTGAGCTACAATGAGCAGTTCTTC,CASSPYGVSYNEQFF
TRBJ2-7,TRBV9,few,TRBD2,TGTGCCAGCAGCGAGGCTAGCGGGTACGCCTACGAGCAGTACTTC,CASSEASGYAYEQYF
TRBJ1-4,TRBV12-3/TRBV12-4,NA,NA,TGTGCCAGCAGTTTGGGACACTATAATGAAAAACTGTTTTTT,CASSLGHYNEKLFF
TRBJ2-2,TRBV6-2/TRBV6-3,NA,TRBD1,TGTGCCAGCAGTTACGGGCTCGAGGGACAGGGGGCCTTCACCGGGGAGCTGTTTTTT,CASSYGLEGQGAFTGELFF
TRBJ1-1,TRBV3-1,NA,NA,TGTGCCAGCAGCCAAGCGGCAACGAACACTGAAGCTTTCTTT,CASSQAATNTEAFF
TRBJ2-1,TRBV7-3,NA,NA,TGTGCCAGCAGCTTATTTGGTCAAGCCGACAATGAGCAGTTCTTC,CASSLFGQADNEQFF
TRBJ1-2,TRBV7-2,few,NA,TGTGCCAGCAGCTTAGTGTGGGGTACGGGATATGGCTACACCTTC,CASSLVWGTGYGYTF
TRBJ1-6,TRBV12-3/TRBV12-4,NA,NA,TGTGCCAGCAGTTATGGACAGCTCTATAATTCACCCCTCCACTTT,CASSYGQLYNSPLHF
TRBJ1-1,TRBV7-9,NA,NA,TGTGCCAGCACCTGGGGTGGGAACACTGAAGCTTTCTTT,CASTWGGNTEAFF
TRBJ1-2,TRBV4-3,few,NA,TGCGCCAGCAGCCCGGGCCTCCAAGATGGCTACACCTTC,CASSPGLQDGYTF
TRBJ2-2,TRBV4-2,NA,TRBD2,TGTGCCAGCAGCCCCCCCTTAGCGGGGGGAGGAACCGGGGAGCTGTTTTTT,CASSPPLAGGGTGELFF
TRBJ1-6,TRBV6-6,once,NA,TGTGCCAGCAGCGCTGAGGGAGATTCACCCCTCCACTTT,CASSAEGDSPLHF
TRBJ2-3,TRBV6-5,NA,NA,TGTGCCAGCAGTTACTCGGGGACAACCAGCACAGATACGCAGTATTTT,CASSYSGTTSTDTQYF
TRBJ2-3,TRBV6-2/TRBV6-3,few,NA,TGTGCCAGCAGTTTCCTCGGTGGGGCTAGCACAGATACGCAGTATTTT,CASSFLGGASTDTQYF
TRBJ2-4,TRBV20-1,once,NA,TGCAGTGCTATTGAACAGGGTACGGCCAAAAACATTCAGTACTTC,CSAIEQGTAKNIQYF
TRBJ1-6,TRBV7-2,NA,NA,TGTGCCAGCAGCTTATCCCTCAATTCACCCCTCCACTTT,CASSLSLNSPLHF
TRBJ2-7,TRBV7-2,few,TRBD1,TGTGCCAGCAGCATCACCGGGACAGCCTACGAGCAGTACTTC,CASSITGTAYEQYF
TRBJ2-3,TRBV10-3,NA,NA,TGTGCCATCACATCAGCGAACGTTTCCGTAGATACGCAGTATTTT,CAITSANVSVDTQYF
TRBJ1-1,TRBV7-9,NA,NA,TGTGCCAGCAGCTTCCCTCCAGGACCTAACGCTGAAGCTTTCTTT,CASSFPPGPNAEAFF
TRBJ2-7,TRBV20-1,few,NA,TGCAGTGCTAGAGGACCGGGACCGCCGCCCTACGAGCAGTACTTC,CSARGPGPPPYEQYF
TRBJ2-3,TRBV4-2,NA,TRBD2,TGTGCCAGCAGCCAAGATCGAGCGACTAGCGGAGCTAGAAGAGATACGCAGTATTTT,CASSQDRATSGARRDTQYF
TRBJ2-1,TRBV12-3/TRBV12-4,few,NA,TGTGCCAGCAGTAAACAGGGTTCCCACAATGAGCAGTTCTTC,CASSKQGSHNEQFF
TRBJ2-5,TRBV7-2,few,NA,TGTGCCAGCAGCTTAGACGGGGGCCGGGAGACCCAGTACTTC,CASSLDGGRETQYF
TRBJ2-4,TRBV21-1,few,NA,TGTGCCAGCAGCAAATTCGGCTTCGTAGCCAAAAACATTCAGTACTTC,CASSKFGFVAKNIQYF
TRBJ2-5,TRBV5-1,NA,NA,TGCGCCAGCAGCTTGGGGGTCGCCTCGGTAGGAGAGACCCAGTACTTC,CASSLGVASVGETQYF
TRBJ1-1,TRBV29-1,NA,NA,TGCAGCGCGCTGGACCTGGTCGGCGGAGCTTTCTTT,CSALDLVGGAFF
TRBJ1-5,TRBV6-1,NA,TRBD1,TGTGCCAGCACGCGAGGACAGGGGGCTGAGCAGCCCCAGCATTTT,CASTRGQGAEQPQHF
TRBJ2-1,TRBV7-2,NA,NA,TGTGCCAGCAGCTTAGTTTTTGGGGACCATGAGCAGTTCTTC,CASSLVFGDHEQFF
TRBJ2-4,TRBV20-1,NA,NA,TGCAGTGCTAGTTCCAGTGCCAAAAACATTCAGTACTTC,CSASSSAKNIQYF
TRBJ2-7,TRBV6-2/TRBV6-3,few,NA,TGTGCCAGCAGCCGCGTCACCGGTGACCACTACGAGCAGTACTTC,CASSRVTGDHYEQYF
TRBJ2-3,TRBV12-3/TRBV12-4,NA,NA,TGTGCCAGCAGCCCGGGCGACACAGATACGCAGTATTTT,CASSPGDTDTQYF
TRBJ1-2,TRBV7-2,NA,NA,TGTGCCAGCAGCTTAGAAATAGGCTACACCTTC,CASSLEIGYTF
TRBJ2-7,TRBV20-1,NA,TRBD2,TGCAGTGCTAACTCGGGACTAGCGGACTACGAGCAGTACTTC,CSANSGLADYEQYF
TRBJ1-6,TRBV12-3/TRBV12-4,once,TRBD1,TGTGCCAGCAGCCCCCCGACAGGGGTGGGCTCACCCCTCCACTTT,CASSPPTGVGSPLHF
TRBJ2-7,TRBV12-3/TRBV12-4,NA,NA,TGTGCCAGCACTACGGACGGGAGTTTCTACGAGCAGTACTTC,CASTTDGSFYEQYF